The next 23 T cell receptor beta chains were all read from a single sample in a study of CD8 T cells in Susac syndrome. An input of roughly 0.45 to 1 ug of RNA was subjected to reverse transcription using random hexamers. MiXCR, run by TCRdb on the immunoSEQ multiplex PCR reads, gives a single entry per CDR3 protein. The sample lists approximately 170,000 distinct CDR3 sequences, about 93% occurring once. The sequenced sample consisted of CD4+ T cells from PBMCs. These receptors were obtained from a human donor in good health.

The V gene is TRBV14, the J gene TRBJ2-1, with 9 bases lining up with TRBD2. CDR3 size: 16 residues. J lost 7 bases, V lost 3 bases, and 10 bases had no gene match. Per germline, CDR1 SGHDN and CDR2 FVKESK. Here the CDR3 DNA reads TGTGCCAGCAGCCACCGCTTAGCGGGGGCCTTGAATGAGCAGTTCTTC. This encodes CASSHRLAGALNEQFF.

The CDR3 spells CASSQDQWTGVPGYTF. The CDR3 DNA follows: TGTGCCAGCAGCCAAGATCAATGGACAGGGGTTCCTGGCTACACCTTC. This chain links TRBV3-1 with TRBJ1-2; 9 bases match TRBD1. This CDR3 is built from 16 residues. V dropped 0 bases and J dropped 7; count of bases not matched to a gene: 9. Per germline, CDR1 LGHDT and CDR2 YNNKEL (reference sequence).

This clonotype was seen a single time. This sequence joins TRBV2 and TRBJ1-6; TRBD1 matches at 8 bases. This CDR3 is built from 15 residues. J gave up 9 bases and V 5 bases, and 9 bases lay outside the gene matches. CDR1 and CDR2 from the germline V gene are SNHLY and FYNNEI. CDR3 amino acids: CASSPDRGSVSPLHF. DNA of the CDR3: TGTGCCAGCAGTCCCGACAGGGGTTCGGTTTCACCCCTCCACTTT.

The V and J genes are TRBV19 and TRBJ2-7; tentative D call: TRBD2 (5 bases). CDR3 length: 15 amino acids. CDR1 and CDR2 from the germline V gene are LNHDA and SQIVND (reference sequence). Trimming pared 4 bases from V and 0 bases from J, leaving 13 bases between. CDR3 bases: TGTGCCAGTAGTAACCTACTAGATCCCTCCTACGAGCAGTACTTC. It yields the protein CASSNLLDPSYEQYF.

This chain uses TRBV13 with TRBJ2-5; 10 nucleotides align to TRBD2. CDR1 and CDR2 (germline): PRHDT, FYEKMQ (reference sequence). V gave up 6 bases and J gave up 5 bases; unmatched junction bases: 12. The CDR3 is 16 amino acids. CDR3 amino acids: CASRRLAGGGMETQYF. The CDR3, as DNA: TGTGCCAGCAGACGATTAGCGGGGGGCGGTATGGAGACCCAGTACTTC.

V gene TRBV3-1 combines with J gene TRBJ1-1; 8 nucleotides match TRBD1. Germline-derived CDR1 and CDR2 are LGHDT and YNNKEL (reference sequence). V shed 3 bases, J shed 5 bases, and the junction held 8 bases outside the gene matches. The CDR3 is made up of 15 amino acids. In DNA, the CDR3 is TGTGCCAGCAGCCACGCCGGGACAGGCACTACTGAAGCTTTCTTT. Translation gives CASSHAGTGTTEAFF.

The chain employs TRBV7-3 and TRBJ2-7; 10 nucleotides agree with TRBD1. The length of the CDR3 is 13 residues. Germline assignment: CDR1 SGHTA and CDR2 FQGTGA. With 1 base clipped from V and 6 bases from J, the junction kept 0 bases outside the gene matches. CDR3 region: CASSLRDRGEQYF. In DNA, the CDR3 is TGTGCCAGCAGCTTAAGGGACAGGGGCGAGCAGTACTTC.

This chain links TRBV19 with TRBJ2-3; D might be TRBD1 (6 bases). CDR1 and CDR2 from the germline V gene are LNHDA and SQIVND (reference sequence). Trimming shortened V by 5 bases and J by 5 bases, and 23 bases separated the two germline ends. The length of the CDR3 is 17 residues. The CDR3: CASSPLALGRGGDTQYF. In DNA form, the CDR3 reads TGTGCCAGTAGTCCCCTTGCACTAGGACGAGGGGGAGATACGCAGTATTTT.

This chain uses TRBV7-2 with TRBJ2-7; D is uncertain. V lost 1 base and J lost 4, with 14 bases in between. This CDR3 has 15 residues. CDR1 and CDR2 (germline): SGHTA, FQGNSA. The chain's CDR3 is CASSLDYQRSYEQYF. The DNA of the CDR3 is TGTGCCAGCAGCTTAGACTATCAGAGGAGTTACGAGCAGTACTTC.

This clonotype was seen once. The chain joins TRBV20-1 to TRBJ1-4; no clear D. The germline CDR1 and CDR2 sequences are DFQATT and SNEGSKA (reference sequence). The CDR3 consists of 14 residues. Between the trimmed V and J ends, which lost 0 bases and 4 bases, there was a span of 9 bases. This CDR3 reads CSARDSRINEKLFF. CDR3 nucleotides: TGCAGTGCTAGAGATTCACGGATTAATGAAAAACTGTTTTTT.

V usage is TRBV3-1 and J usage is TRBJ1-2; no definite D call. This CDR3 region has 14 residues. Germline CDR1 LGHDT, CDR2 YNNKEL (reference sequence). V was clipped by 0 bases and J by 6 bases, with 11 bases between them. The CDR3 DNA follows: TGTGCCAGCAGCCAAGAGGGAGGGCCCCATGGCTACACCTTC. This gives the protein CASSQEGGPHGYTF.

V usage is TRBV2 and J usage is TRBJ2-5; 14 bases line up with TRBD2. Unmatched junction bases numbered 3, after V lost 8 bases and J lost 1 base. The CDR3 length is 15 residues. The germline gives CDR1 SNHLY, CDR2 FYNNEI. The CDR3 region has the DNA TGTGCCAGCGGGGGACTAGCGGGGGTCCAAGAGACCCAGTACTTC. It codes for CASGGLAGVQETQYF.

This chain uses TRBV28 with TRBJ2-1, with D perhaps TRBD2 (6 bases). V lost 6 bases and J lost 6, with 15 bases in between. The CDR3 covers 14 residues. Germline CDR1 MDHEN, CDR2 SYDVKM. CDR3 nucleotide sequence: TGTGCCAGCAGCTCGGTGGTGGGGGGCAATGAGCAGTTCTTC. This translates into CASSSVVGGNEQFF.

The rearrangement uses TRBV7-9 and TRBJ1-5, with 7 nucleotides matching TRBD1. After removal of 1 base from V and 5 bases from J, the junction contained 8 bases not matched to a gene. Germline-derived CDR1 and CDR2 are SEHNR and FQNEAQ (reference sequence). The CDR3 totals 16 residues. The CDR3 DNA is TGTGCCAGCAGCTTAGACAAGGACAGGCCCTATCAGCCCCAGCATTTT. Encoded protein: CASSLDKDRPYQPQHF.

The chain combines TRBV2 with TRBJ2-7, with D possibly TRBD2 on 6 matching bases. Germline V gene data show CDR1 as SNHLY and CDR2 as FYNNEI. This CDR3 contains 12 residues. Trimming shortened V by 10 bases and J by 7 bases, and 17 bases separated the two germline ends. The CDR3 DNA is TGTGCCATTCGGGACTCCGGAGGGGAGCAGTACTTC. It specifies CAIRDSGGEQYF.

The chain links TRBV20-1 to TRBJ1-3; no reliable D call. The germline V and J ends were trimmed by 0 bases and 4 bases, with 7 bases remaining between them. Per the germline V gene, CDR1 is DFQATT and CDR2 is SNEGSKA (reference sequence). The CDR3 length is 13 residues. CDR3 sequence (DNA): TGCAGTGCTAGAGATAGTTGGGGAAACACCATATATTTT. It translates to CSARDSWGNTIYF.

The rearrangement links TRBV7-2 to TRBJ2-7, with TRBD2 matching 7 bases. The CDR3 runs to 16 residues. With 3 bases clipped from V and 4 bases from J, the junction kept 12 bases outside the gene matches. Per germline, CDR1 SGHTA and CDR2 FQGNSA. CDR3 in amino acids: CASSLVAPGGLYEQYF. CDR3 in DNA: TGTGCCAGCAGCTTGGTGGCTCCGGGGGGACTATACGAGCAGTACTTC.

This chain connects TRBV5-1 to TRBJ2-1; TRBD1 matches 9 bases. The V segment lost 4 bases and the J segment 7 bases; nucleotides outside the gene matches: 6. The CDR3 runs 14 residues. CDR1 and CDR2 (germline): SGHRS, YFSETQ. CDR3 sequence reads: CASSRQGDVNEQFF. The CDR3 DNA reads as TGCGCCAGCAGCAGACAGGGGGATGTGAATGAGCAGTTCTTC.

This rearrangement joins TRBV5-1 to TRBJ2-7; 10 bases agree with TRBD2. Germline CDR1 and CDR2: SGHRS and YFSETQ. This CDR3 is 14 amino acids long. Trimming at V came to 4 bases and at J to 3 bases, leaving 4 bases not matched to a gene. The CDR3 sequence: CASSDPSGSYEQYF. CDR3 sequence (DNA): TGCGCCAGCAGCGACCCTAGCGGGAGCTACGAGCAGTACTTC. Together with reference TRBV5-1 and TRBJ2-7, the CDR3 gives the full variable domain: KAGVTQTPRYLIKTRGQQVTLSCSPISGHRSVSWYQQTPGQGLQFLFEYFSETQRNKGNFPGRFSGRQFSNSRSEMNVSTLELGDSALYLCASSDPSGSYEQYFGPGTRLTVT.

The chain carries TRBV12-5 and TRBJ1-5, with unresolved D. Per the germline V gene, CDR1 is LGHNT and CDR2 is FRNRAP. V was shortened by 0 bases and J by 0 bases, with 18 bases between the two germline ends. This CDR3 has 19 residues. CDR3 residues: CASGLVRNLATSSNQPQHF. For the CDR3, the DNA is TGTGCTAGTGGTTTGGTACGGAATCTGGCTACCTCTAGCAATCAGCCCCAGCATTTT.

The V and J genes are TRBV30 and TRBJ1-1; 7 nucleotides align to TRBD1. V lost 1 base and J lost 3; bases outside the gene matches: 2. Germline V CDR1 and CDR2: GTSNPN, SVGIG (reference sequence). This CDR3 is built from 13 residues. DNA for the CDR3: TGTGCCTGGAGTGGACAGGGTGACACTGAAGCTTTCTTT. Translating gives CAWSGQGDTEAFF.

J is TRBJ1-2 and V is TRBV14; 7 nucleotides line up with TRBD1. Germline V gene data show CDR1 as SGHDN and CDR2 as FVKESK. This CDR3 spans 16 amino acids. Unmatched junction bases numbered 7, after V lost 1 base and J lost 2 bases. In DNA form, the CDR3 reads TGTGCCAGCAGCCAAGGTGCGACAGGGTGGAACTATGGCTACACCTTC. Translation gives CASSQGATGWNYGYTF.

This clonotype was recorded only once. V gene TRBV19 combines with J gene TRBJ1-2; tentatively, D is TRBD1 (6 bases). The germline V gene has CDR1 LNHDA and CDR2 SQIVND (reference sequence). CDR3 length: 12 residues. V was clipped by 5 bases and J by 8 bases, with 12 bases between them. CDR3 coding DNA: TGTGCCAGTAGTGCAACAGGGCGAGGCTACACCTTC. Residues: CASSATGRGYTF.